This TCR beta chain was recorded in a study of cytomegalovirus exposure and HLA in healthy donors. Findings of the study overall: Sequencing depth roughly uniform across donors was assumed in presence/absence analyses. The majority of CMV-associated TCR beta chains were reported as apparently HLA-restricted in a later analysis. Most subjects' HLA-A and HLA-B alleles were reportedly predicted from TCR beta sequences.

The CDR3 is made up of 15 amino acids. In germline, CDR1 is SGDLS, CDR2 YYNGEE. V was clipped by 2 bases and J by 0 bases, with 9 bases between them. Use of 60 Vbeta and 13 Jbeta primers characterized the PCR. Libraries were prepared by immunoSEQ multiplex PCR; TCRdb keeps only in-frame clonotypes and omits some of them. This sample yields about 200,000 clones, of which 79% are seen a single time; 1.6% belongs to the top ten. Concerning this clone: Its antigen is unknown.

The chain uses TRBV9 and TRBJ2-1, with D perhaps TRBD1 (5 bases). The specimen was PBMCs. The TCR comes from a woman aged 50 to 60 in good health and CMV-seronegative. CDR3 in DNA: TGTGCCAGCAGCGTGACAGTTAGCTCCTACAATGAGCAGTTCTTC. Protein product: CASSVTVSSYNEQFF. Together with reference TRBV9 and TRBJ2-1, the CDR3 gives the full variable domain: DSGVTQTPKHLITATGQRVTLRCSPRSGDLSVYWYQQSLDQGLQFLIQYYNGEERAKGNILERFSAQQFPDLHSELNLSSLELGDSALYFCASSVTVSSYNEQFFGPGTRLTVL.